Below, 17 T cell receptor beta chains from the same sample are listed, as sequenced in a study of Ad26.COV2.S vaccination and SARS-CoV-2 variants. The treatment is: some 20 received Ad26.COV2.S at low or high dose, single or two shots; roughly five received placebo; per-sample allocation not given. After the first vaccine or placebo injection, samples were drawn on day 63. The protocol was immunoSEQ multiplex PCR, while the TCRdb copy is restricted to in-frame clones and leaves out a portion. The data contain roughly 400,000 clones, approximately 89% of them singletons. The sequencing here drew on peripheral blood, taken in a trial of Ad26.COV2.S vaccine versus placebo. The receptor source for this set is a person aged 18-60 years who received the Ad26.COV2.S COVID-19 vaccine or a placebo.

The genes are TRBV9 and TRBJ2-3; D perhaps matches TRBD1 (6 bases). The CDR3 totals 14 residues. V lost 3 bases to trimming and J lost 5 bases, with 13 bases between them. CDR1 is SGDLS, CDR2 YYNGEE, per germline. The CDR3 region is CASSERGHVDTQYF. The CDR3 DNA sequence: TGTGCCAGCAGCGAAAGGGGACACGTAGATACGCAGTATTTT.

This clone occurred a few times. The chain recombines TRBV4-1 with TRBJ2-2, with 9 bases that match TRBD2. J was trimmed by 7 bases and V by 5 bases; bases with no gene match: 14. The CDR3 spans 17 residues. CDR1 and CDR2 from the germline V gene are MGHRA and YSYEKL. Here the CDR3 reads CASSFGRGRAPGGELFF. DNA of the CDR3: TGCGCCAGCAGCTTTGGCCGCGGGAGGGCCCCGGGCGGGGAGCTGTTTTTT.

V gene TRBV29-1 combines with J gene TRBJ2-1; 9 bases fit TRBD2. Germline values: CDR1 SQVTM, CDR2 ANQGSEA. The CDR3 runs 14 residues. V lost 7 bases and J lost 4; bases outside the gene matches: 8. CDR3 in amino acids: CSGSTSGRYNEQFF. The CDR3, as DNA: TGCAGCGGGAGCACTAGCGGGCGTTACAATGAGCAGTTCTTC.

The genes are TRBV5-6 and TRBJ2-7, with D perhaps matching TRBD1 (5 bases). Germline V gene lookup returns CDR1 SGHDT and CDR2 YYEEEE. This CDR3 is 14 amino acids long. Trimming took 0 bases from V and 8 from J, leaving 15 bases between them. Here the CDR3 reads CASSLGLGRQQQYF. For the CDR3, the DNA is TGTGCCAGCAGCTTGGGGTTGGGGCGGCAACAGCAGTACTTC.

Worth noting for this clone: Because the CDR3's place on the DNA is in doubt, the DNA is left out and the CDR3 is given as listed by TCRdb. J is TRBJ1-6 and V is TRBV19; the D call in the table, TRBD1, was not verified against the DNA. Germline CDR1 reads LNHDA; CDR2 reads SQIVND (reference sequence). The CDR3 comprises 15 residues, both ends counted. CDR3 sequence reads: CASTSGQGVGSPLHF.

The V call is TRBV9, the J call TRBJ2-2, with 8 nucleotides matching TRBD2. Germline CDR1 and CDR2: SGDLS and YYNGEE. Unmatched junction bases numbered 8, after V lost 0 bases and J lost 7 bases. The CDR3 loop spans 16 amino acids. CDR3 region: CASSVDTAGGNGELFF. CDR3 sequence (DNA): TGTGCCAGCAGCGTAGATACCGCGGGAGGTAACGGGGAGCTGTTTTTT.

The chain carries TRBV21-1 and TRBJ1-5; the table's D call, TRBD1, was not checked against the DNA. TRBV21-1 is reported as a pseudogene. The CDR3 covers 16 residues. CDR3 DNA sequence: TGTGCCAGCAGCCCGTGGAAGACAGGGGGCAATCAGCCCCAGCATTTT. Its translation is CASSPWKTGGNQPQHF.

V is TRBV25-1 and J is TRBJ2-2; possible D gene TRBD1, 6 bases. CDR3 size: 14 residues. CDR1 is MGHDK, CDR2 SYGVNS, per germline. Trimming shortened V by 4 bases and J by 9 bases, and 15 bases separated the two germline ends. Written as DNA, the CDR3 is TGTGCCAGCAGTGCCACAGGGAAACCGAGGGAGCTGTTTTTT. Amino acid sequence: CASSATGKPRELFF.

V gene TRBV6-5 combines with J gene TRBJ1-2; D uncertain. The CDR3 has 13 residues. Trimming took off 10 bases at V and 4 bases at J, with 16 bases between the two ends. The V gene's germline CDR1 is MNHEY and CDR2 SVGAGI. The CDR3 reads CAILWQVAYGYTF. The CDR3, as DNA: TGTGCCATCCTATGGCAGGTAGCCTATGGCTACACCTTC.

This chain uses TRBV5-3 with TRBJ2-7, with 10 bases matching TRBD2. TRBV5-3 is noted as an ORF with a role that remains uncertain. The CDR3 extends over 16 amino acids. V lost 4 bases, J lost 4 bases, and 11 bases stayed unmatched. The CDR3 loop reads CARSPKREGLVYEQYF. The CDR3 DNA reads TGTGCCAGAAGCCCCAAGCGGGAGGGCCTTGTTTACGAGCAGTACTTC.

The chain is built from TRBV10-3 and TRBJ1-5, with TRBD1 matching over 9 bases. V shed 3 bases and J 5 bases; nucleotides not matched to a gene: 2. Germline assignment: CDR1 ENHRY and CDR2 SYGVKD. This CDR3 comprises 14 residues. CDR3 in amino acids: CAISDWTGDQPQHF. DNA of the CDR3: TGTGCCATCAGTGACTGGACAGGGGATCAGCCCCAGCATTTT.

This rearrangement joins TRBV2 to TRBJ2-1; D might be TRBD1 or TRBD2, each matching 5 bases. Germline CDR1 reads SNHLY; CDR2 reads FYNNEI. Trimming shortened V by 5 bases and J by 7 bases, and 12 bases separated the two germline ends. This CDR3 has 13 residues. This CDR3 reads CASSLGTGNEQFF. CDR3 DNA: TGTGCCAGCAGTTTAGGGACCGGTAATGAGCAGTTCTTC.

V and J are TRBV28 and TRBJ2-7; possibly TRBD2 for D (7 bases). With 6 bases removed from V and 0 bases from J, the gap between germline ends came to 18 bases. The germline V gene encodes CDR1 MDHEN and CDR2 SYDVKM. This CDR3 is 16 amino acids long. CDR3 residues: CASSDPGGRSSYEQYF. The CDR3, as DNA: TGTGCCAGCAGCGACCCCGGGGGGCGGAGCTCCTACGAGCAGTACTTC.

This chain links TRBV2 with TRBJ2-1; 8 bases are shared with TRBD1. Trimming removed 6 bases from V and 7 bases from J; junction bases left unmatched: 8. In germline, CDR1 is SNHLY, CDR2 FYNNEI. The CDR3 totals 14 residues. This CDR3 reads CASSQGRGRNEQFF. CDR3 nucleotides: TGTGCCAGCAGCCAGGGCAGGGGGCGGAATGAGCAGTTCTTC.

The gene calls are TRBV20-1 and TRBJ1-4; D ambiguous. The CDR3 is made up of 11 amino acids. Germline V CDR1 and CDR2: DFQATT, SNEGSKA (reference sequence). Trimming stripped 2 bases from V and 6 bases from J, with 4 bases between. Here the CDR3 reads CSARFYEKLFF. CDR3 nucleotides: TGCAGTGCTAGATTTTATGAAAAACTGTTTTTT.

The chain couples TRBV9 to TRBJ2-5, with D maybe TRBD2 (7 bases). V lost 3 bases and J lost 2, with 17 bases in between. The CDR3 spans 16 residues. Germline CDR1 reads SGDLS; CDR2 reads YYNGEE. The CDR3 DNA follows: TGTGCCAGCAGCGAGGGGGTTAGCGGGCCTCAAGAGACCCAGTACTTC. This gives the protein CASSEGVSGPQETQYF.

This chain connects TRBV12-3 or TRBV12-4 to TRBJ2-2; D ambiguous. V lost 5 bases to trimming and J lost 5 bases, with 6 bases between them. This CDR3 has 12 residues. As DNA, the CDR3 is TGTGCCAGCAGTAGCCCAACCGGGGAGCTGTTTTTT. This gives the protein CASSSPTGELFF.